The clone carrying this T cell receptor (beta chain) was seen more than once but under ten times. The data originate from a study of blood T cells in healthy people across ages. Germline CDR1 and CDR2: DFQATT and SNEGSKA (reference sequence). The CDR3 covers 16 residues. Then a second PCR, running roughly 6 to 11 cycles, was carried out with a sample-barcoded 5' primer and a J-beta primer mix. A template-switch adaptor containing 12 random nucleotides labeled each cDNA molecule. Each single sample gave us at least 2.5 million CDR3-containing paired-end reads. Via MiXCR, TCRdb re-called the 5' RACE reads, giving one row per CDR3 protein. The sample holds about 730,000 distinct CDR3 sequences; roughly 47% are singletons and the top ten take 20% to 25%.

This sequence joins TRBV20-1 and TRBJ2-4; 8 nucleotides align to TRBD2. The J call is in doubt because the DNA end fits TRBJ2-7 better. This receptor was taken from a woman aged 55-69 years in good health. Sequences were obtained from blood. The DNA for the CDR3 is TGCAGTGCTAGAGACTTCCATAGCGGGGCGCCTTCCGAGCAGTACTTC. Its protein is CSARDFHSGAPSEQYF.